Listed below are T cell receptor beta chains from one sample, sequenced in a study of blood T cell repertoires in COVID-19. Sequencing was performed with immunoSEQ multiplex PCR; in TCRdb, only in-frame clones are kept and a portion is missing. The sample lists 250,000 to 300,000 clones, approximately 88% seen once, with 2.2% in the top ten. Sequencing was performed on peripheral blood. The receptors come from a man between 50 and 59 years old with acute or convalescent COVID-19. The CDR3 runs from the conserved cysteine through the conserved F or W. The order of the fields is V gene, D gene, J gene, clone size, CDR3 DNA, CDR3 protein. D genes are given only for firm matches. Clone size, where shown, is once, few, many, or a class for clones that have expanded.

>TRBV7-8|TRBD1|TRBJ1-6|few
TGTGCCAGCAGCGCCCGACAGGGAAATTCACCCCTCCACTTT
CASSARQGNSPLHF
>TRBV27|TRBD1|TRBJ1-1|NA
TGTGCCAGCCCATCCTGTAGACAGGGCGAGAACACTGAAGCTTTCTTT
CASPSCRQGENTEAFF
>TRBV15|NA|TRBJ2-3|once
TGTGCCACCAGCAGAGGGTATGGGGCAGGGACAGATACGCAGTATTTT
CATSRGYGAGTDTQYF
>TRBV5-6|TRBD1|TRBJ1-1|NA
TGTGCCAGCAGCCCCTACAGGGGTTCGGGCACTGAAGCTTTCTTT
CASSPYRGSGTEAFF
>TRBV6-5|TRBD1|TRBJ1-2|NA
TGTGCCAGTGGACAGGGAGGTGGCTACACCTTC
CASGQGGGYTF
>TRBV6-2/TRBV6-3|NA|TRBJ1-1|few
TGTGCCAGCAGTTACCTTCGGGGAGGTGGAACTGAAGCTTTCTTT
CASSYLRGGGTEAFF
>TRBV5-1|TRBD2|TRBJ2-3|once
TGCGCCAGCAGCTTCGGGACTAGCGGGGGGCCGAACACAGATACGCAGTATTTT
CASSFGTSGGPNTDTQYF
>TRBV19|NA|TRBJ1-2|NA
TGTGCCAGTAGCTCCTCCGGGGGGCTGGGGTATGGCTACACCTTC
CASSSSGGLGYGYTF
>TRBV3-1/TRBV3-2|NA|TRBJ1-2|NA
TGTGCCAGCAGCCAATACCGGGGGGCCTATGGCTACACCTTC
CASSQYRGAYGYTF
>TRBV5-1|TRBD1|TRBJ2-5|NA
TGCGCCAGCAGCGCATCACAGGGGGCGGGAGAGACCCAGTACTTC
CASSASQGAGETQYF
>TRBV18|NA|TRBJ1-5|NA
TGTGCCAGCTCACCCCAGGGCGATCAGCCCCAGCATTTT
CASSPQGDQPQHF
>TRBV3-1/TRBV3-2|NA|TRBJ1-2|NA
TGTGCCAGCAGCCAGTACGGGACTAACTATGGCTACACCTTC
CASSQYGTNYGYTF
>TRBV4-1|NA|TRBJ2-3|once
TGCGCCAGCAGCCGAGGACAGTCGGGAGATACGCAGTATTTT
CASSRGQSGDTQYF
>TRBV6-5|NA|TRBJ2-2|NA
TGTGCCAGCACCGAGTCGGTAATCGGGGAGCTGTTTTTT
CASTESVIGELFF
>TRBV7-9|NA|TRBJ2-7|NA
TGTGCCAGCAGCCCGTACTACGAGCAGTACTTC
CASSPYYEQYF
>TRBV30|NA|TRBJ1-1|NA
TGTGCCTGGAGCGAACAGGGACCCACTGAAGCTTTCTTT
CAWSEQGPTEAFF
>TRBV19|NA|TRBJ2-4|NA
TGTGCCAGTAATACGGGTCGTGAAAACATTCAGTACTTC
CASNTGRENIQYF
>TRBV10-3|NA|TRBJ1-2|once
TGTGCCATCAGTGGGGGGGAGGGCTCGCCTAACTATGGCTACACCTTC
CAISGGEGSPNYGYTF
>TRBV7-9|NA|TRBJ1-1|NA
TGTGCCAGCAACCCAGCAGGGGCCCCGAACACTGAAGCTTTCTTT
CASNPAGAPNTEAFF
>TRBV5-3|NA|TRBJ1-6|NA
TGTGCCAGAAGCCTCCCGGGGAATTCACCCCTCCACTTT
CARSLPGNSPLHF
>TRBV4-1|TRBD1|TRBJ1-1|NA
TGCGCCAGCAGCCAAGAGGCAGGGGGACCGAACACTGAAGCTTTCTTT
CASSQEAGGPNTEAFF
>TRBV5-1|NA|TRBJ2-5|NA
TGCGCCAGCAGCTTCACAGGGCGCCAAGAGACCCAGTACTTC
CASSFTGRQETQYF
>TRBV7-6|TRBD2|TRBJ2-1|NA
TGTGCCAGCAGCTTATCGGCCGGGACTAGCGGGGGGCGGGACAATGAGCAGTTCTTC
CASSLSAGTSGGRDNEQFF
>TRBV10-1|NA|TRBJ2-1|NA
TGCGCCAGCAGTGAGGGGGGGTGGTCCTACAATGAGCAGTTCTTC
CASSEGGWSYNEQFF
>TRBV4-1|TRBD1|TRBJ1-4|NA
TGCGCCAGCAGCCGTGAGGGGGCTCGAGTTGAAAAACTGTTTTTT
CASSREGARVEKLFF
>TRBV7-3|TRBD2|TRBJ2-3|NA
TGTGCCAGCAGCCCGGGACTAGTCACAGATACGCAGTATTTT
CASSPGLVTDTQYF
>TRBV3-1/TRBV3-2|TRBD1|TRBJ2-7|NA
TGTGCCAGCAGCCAAGTTGGTGCGGACAGGGGGCGAGACGAGCAGTACTTC
CASSQVGADRGRDEQYF